This T cell receptor beta chain was observed in a study of identical twins. Study outcomes and limitations: For out-of-frame beta sequences, excess twin sharing was weaker. The conclusions drew on cross-sectional statistical analysis instead of tracking the same donors.

This clonotype was recorded at least ten times. Its antigen is unknown. Each cDNA held unique molecular identifiers, and template switching gave it a universal primer site. TCRdb re-derived calls from the 5' RACE reads in MiXCR, one entry per CDR3 protein. The sample yields some 200,000 distinct CDR3 sequences, 7.5% seen once. After removal of 6 bases from V and 8 bases from J, the junction contained 8 bases not matched to a gene. Germline V lookup: CDR1 SQVTM, CDR2 ANQGSEA. This CDR3 comprises 14 residues. The data were also submitted as part of a second study, on yellow fever vaccine responses in identical twins.

Sequencing input: memory (CD45RO+) T cells sorted from blood. The genes are TRBV29-1 and TRBJ1-5; TRBD1 matches 12 bases. The source of this sequence is a woman aged 18-29 years in good health. CDR3 residues: CSVQPGTGGEPQHF. CDR3 sequence (DNA): TGCAGCGTCCAGCCCGGGACAGGGGGCGAGCCCCAGCATTTT.